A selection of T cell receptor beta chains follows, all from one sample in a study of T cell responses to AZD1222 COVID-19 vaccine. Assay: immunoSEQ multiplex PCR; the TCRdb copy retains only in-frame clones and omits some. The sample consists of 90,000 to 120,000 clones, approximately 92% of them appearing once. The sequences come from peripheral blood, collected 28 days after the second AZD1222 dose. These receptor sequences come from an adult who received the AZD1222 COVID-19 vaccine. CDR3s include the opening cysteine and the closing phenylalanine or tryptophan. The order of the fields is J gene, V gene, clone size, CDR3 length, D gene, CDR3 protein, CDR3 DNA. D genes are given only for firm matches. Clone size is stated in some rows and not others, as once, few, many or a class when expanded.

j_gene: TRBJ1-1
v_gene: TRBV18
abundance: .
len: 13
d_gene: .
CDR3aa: CAGTQGTDTEAFF
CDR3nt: TGTGCCGGCACCCAGGGGACGGACACTGAAGCTTTCTTT

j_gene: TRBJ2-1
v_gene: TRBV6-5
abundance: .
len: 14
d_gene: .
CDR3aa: CASSFPPSVIEQFF
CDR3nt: TGTGCCAGCAGTTTCCCGCCCTCGGTCATTGAGCAGTTCTTC

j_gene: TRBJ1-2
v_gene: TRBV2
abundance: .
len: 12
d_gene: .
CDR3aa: CASRPGLHGYTF
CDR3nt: TGTGCCAGCAGGCCGGGACTCCATGGCTACACCTTC

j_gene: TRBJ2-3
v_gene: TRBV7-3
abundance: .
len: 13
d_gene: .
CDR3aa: CASSYSEKDTQYF
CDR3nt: TGTGCCAGCAGCTATTCGGAAAAAGATACGCAGTATTTT

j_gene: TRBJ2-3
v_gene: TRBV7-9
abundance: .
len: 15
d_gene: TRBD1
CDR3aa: CASSLTGGHTDTQYF
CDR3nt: TGTGCCAGCAGCTTAACAGGGGGGCACACAGATACGCAGTATTTT

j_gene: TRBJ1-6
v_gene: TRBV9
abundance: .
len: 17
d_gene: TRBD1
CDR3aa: CASSLEQGALPNSPLHF
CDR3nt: TGTGCCAGCAGCCTAGAGCAGGGGGCACTTCCCAATTCACCCCTCCACTTT

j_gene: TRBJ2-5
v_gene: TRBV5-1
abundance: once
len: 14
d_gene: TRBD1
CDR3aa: CASGPDRGAETQYF
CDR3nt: TGCGCCAGCGGCCCGGACAGGGGGGCGGAGACCCAGTACTTC

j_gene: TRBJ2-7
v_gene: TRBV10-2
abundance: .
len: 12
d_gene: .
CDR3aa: CASTSPGYEQYF
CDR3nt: TGCGCCAGCACAAGCCCTGGCTACGAGCAGTACTTC

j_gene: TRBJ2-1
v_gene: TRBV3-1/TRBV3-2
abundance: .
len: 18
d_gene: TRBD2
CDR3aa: CASSQDPLAGQAYNEQFF
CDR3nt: TGTGCCAGCAGCCAAGATCCCCTAGCGGGGCAAGCTTACAATGAGCAGTTCTTC

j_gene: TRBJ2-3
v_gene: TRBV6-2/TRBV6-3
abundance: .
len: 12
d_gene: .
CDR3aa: CASSYPQGTQYF
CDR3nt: TGTGCCAGCAGTTACCCACAGGGTACGCAGTATTTT

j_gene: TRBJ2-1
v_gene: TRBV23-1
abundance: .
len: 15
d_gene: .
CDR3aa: CASRDRRYSYNEQFF
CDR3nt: TGCGCCAGCAGGGACAGACGATACTCCTACAATGAGCAGTTCTTC

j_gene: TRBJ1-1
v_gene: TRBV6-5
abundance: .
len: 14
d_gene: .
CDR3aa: CASSYSGPGTEAFF
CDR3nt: TGTGCCAGCAGTTACTCTGGCCCCGGGACTGAAGCTTTCTTT

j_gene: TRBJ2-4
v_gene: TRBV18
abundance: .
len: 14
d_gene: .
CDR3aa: CASSGRGRKNIQYF
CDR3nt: TGTGCCAGCTCCGGCAGGGGACGGAAAAACATTCAGTACTTC

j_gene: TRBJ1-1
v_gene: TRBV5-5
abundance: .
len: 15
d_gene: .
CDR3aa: CASSLDRTRDTEAFF
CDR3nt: TGTGCCAGCAGCTTGGACAGGACCAGGGACACTGAAGCTTTCTTT

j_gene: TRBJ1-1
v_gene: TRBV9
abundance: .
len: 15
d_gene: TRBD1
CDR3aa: CASSPGQGLNTEAFF
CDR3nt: TGTGCCAGCAGCCCCGGACAGGGCCTGAACACTGAAGCTTTCTTT

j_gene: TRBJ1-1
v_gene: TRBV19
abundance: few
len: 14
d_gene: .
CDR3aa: CASSMGRKNTEAFF
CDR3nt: TGTGCCAGTAGTATGGGACGGAAGAACACTGAAGCTTTCTTT

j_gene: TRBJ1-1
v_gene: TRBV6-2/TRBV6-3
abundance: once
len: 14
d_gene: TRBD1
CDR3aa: CASSFTGGDTEAFF
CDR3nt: TGTGCCAGCAGTTTCACAGGGGGGGACACTGAAGCTTTCTTT

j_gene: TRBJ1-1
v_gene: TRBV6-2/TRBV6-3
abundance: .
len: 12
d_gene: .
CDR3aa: CASSSRPSGAFF
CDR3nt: TGTGCCAGCAGTTCTCGACCCTCCGGAGCTTTCTTT

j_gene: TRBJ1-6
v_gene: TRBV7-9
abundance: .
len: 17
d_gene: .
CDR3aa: CASSLGSGGASNSPLHF
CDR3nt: TGTGCCAGCAGCTTAGGGTCGGGGGGAGCGAGTAATTCACCCCTCCACTTT

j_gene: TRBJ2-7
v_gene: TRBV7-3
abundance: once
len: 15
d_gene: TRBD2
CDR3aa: CASSQTSGSGYEQYF
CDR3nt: TGTGCCAGCAGCCAAACTAGCGGGAGCGGGTACGAGCAGTACTTC

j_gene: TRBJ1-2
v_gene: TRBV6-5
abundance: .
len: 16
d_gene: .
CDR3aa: CASSYTVGVTNYGYTF
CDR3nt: TGTGCCAGCAGTTACACGGTGGGGGTGACTAACTATGGCTACACCTTC

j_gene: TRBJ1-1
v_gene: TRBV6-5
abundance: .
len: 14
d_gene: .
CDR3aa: CASRTGQINTEAFF
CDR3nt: TGTGCCAGCAGGACGGGACAAATCAACACTGAAGCTTTCTTT

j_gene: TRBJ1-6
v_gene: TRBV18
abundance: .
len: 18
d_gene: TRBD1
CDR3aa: CASSPNAGTGVTQTPLHF
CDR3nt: TGTGCCAGCTCACCGAACGCCGGGACAGGGGTAACCCAGACACCCCTCCACTTT

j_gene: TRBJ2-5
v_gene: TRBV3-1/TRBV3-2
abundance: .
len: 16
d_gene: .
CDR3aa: CASTLLGGMGPETQYF
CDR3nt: TGTGCCAGCACCCTCCTTGGCGGGATGGGTCCAGAGACCCAGTACTTC

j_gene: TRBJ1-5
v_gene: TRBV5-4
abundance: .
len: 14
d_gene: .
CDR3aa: CASPQGNSNQPQHF
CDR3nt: TGTGCCAGCCCTCAGGGGAATAGCAATCAGCCCCAGCATTTT

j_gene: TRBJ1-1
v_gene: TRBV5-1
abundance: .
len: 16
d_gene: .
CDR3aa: CASSNRGGGASTEAFF
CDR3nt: TGCGCCAGCAGCAATCGTGGAGGGGGGGCGAGCACTGAAGCTTTCTTT

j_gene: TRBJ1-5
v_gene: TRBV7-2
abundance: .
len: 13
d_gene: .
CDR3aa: CASSLDVRGTAHF
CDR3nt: TGTGCCAGCAGCTTAGATGTGAGAGGGACCGCGCATTTT

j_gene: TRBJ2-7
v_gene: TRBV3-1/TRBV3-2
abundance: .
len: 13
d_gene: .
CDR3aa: CASSQMPSYEQYF
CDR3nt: TGTGCCAGCAGCCAAATGCCATCCTACGAGCAGTACTTC

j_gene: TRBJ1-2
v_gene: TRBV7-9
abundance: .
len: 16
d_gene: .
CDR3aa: CASSPSGGGELYGYTF
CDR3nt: TGTGCCAGCAGCCCAAGTGGGGGAGGGGAACTATATGGCTACACCTTC

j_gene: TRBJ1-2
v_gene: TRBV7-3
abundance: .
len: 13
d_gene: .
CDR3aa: CASSIDSNYGYTF
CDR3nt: TGTGCCAGCAGCATCGATTCTAACTATGGCTACACCTTC

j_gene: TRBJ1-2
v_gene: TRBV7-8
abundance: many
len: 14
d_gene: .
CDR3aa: CASTLERGNYGYTF
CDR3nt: TGTGCCAGCACCCTGGAAAGGGGTAACTATGGCTACACCTTC

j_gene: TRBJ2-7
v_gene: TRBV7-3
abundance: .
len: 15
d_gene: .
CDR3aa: CASSPGVGAAYEQYF
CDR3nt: TGTGCCAGCAGCCCGGGAGTGGGGGCAGCCTACGAGCAGTACTTC

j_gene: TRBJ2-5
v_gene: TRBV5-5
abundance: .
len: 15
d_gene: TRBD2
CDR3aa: CASRPAGGLRETQYF
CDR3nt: TGTGCCAGCAGACCGGCGGGGGGGCTGAGGGAGACCCAGTACTTC

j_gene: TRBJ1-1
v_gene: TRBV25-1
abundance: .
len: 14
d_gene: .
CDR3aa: CASTGSTMNTEAFF
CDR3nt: TGTGCCAGCACCGGTTCGACCATGAACACTGAAGCTTTCTTT

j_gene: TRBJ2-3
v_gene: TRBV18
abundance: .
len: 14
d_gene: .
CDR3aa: CASSPPSSTDTQYF
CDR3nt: TGTGCCAGCTCACCACCTTCGAGCACAGATACGCAGTATTTT

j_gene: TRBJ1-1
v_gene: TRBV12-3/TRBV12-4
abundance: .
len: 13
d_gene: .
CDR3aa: CASSPGEDTEAFF
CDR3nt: TGTGCCAGCAGTCCGGGGGAGGACACTGAAGCTTTCTTT

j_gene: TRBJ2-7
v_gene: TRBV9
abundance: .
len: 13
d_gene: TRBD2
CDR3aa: CASSAGTREEQYF
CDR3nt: TGTGCCAGCAGCGCCGGGACTAGGGAAGAGCAGTACTTC

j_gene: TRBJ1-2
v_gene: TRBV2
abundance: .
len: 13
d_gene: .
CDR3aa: CASRMFSIYGYTF
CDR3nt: TGTGCCAGCAGAATGTTCAGTATCTATGGCTACACCTTC

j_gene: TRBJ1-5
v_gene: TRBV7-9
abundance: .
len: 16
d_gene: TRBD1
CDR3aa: CASSPRGTGSDQPQHF
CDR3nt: TGTGCCAGCAGCCCTAGGGGGACAGGGAGTGATCAGCCCCAGCATTTT

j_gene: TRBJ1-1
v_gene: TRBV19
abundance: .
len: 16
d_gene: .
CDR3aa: CASSIGDRGRNTEAFF
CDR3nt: TGTGCCAGTAGTATCGGAGACCGGGGACGGAACACTGAAGCTTTCTTT